This TCR beta chain stems from a study of T cells in women clearing cervical HPV infection. Clones were read by immunoSEQ multiplex PCR, and TCRdb kept only the in-frame ones, dropping some. This table holds approximately 35,000 clones. Between the trimmed V and J ends, which lost 8 bases and 7 bases, there was a span of 12 bases. The V gene's germline CDR1 is LNHDA and CDR2 SQIVND (reference sequence). The CDR3 spans 12 residues. On this clone: The read comes to an end 3 residues before the CDR3 does, leaving the germline J gene to fill in the end.

The sample consisted of blood buffy coat. This TCR came from a woman between 18 and 75 years old with a cervical HPV16 infection that either progressed to CIN3+ or cleared (not recorded which). This chain links TRBV19 with TRBJ1-5; D is perhaps TRBD1 (6 bases). The CDR3 sequence is CASYRVGQPQHF. CDR3 bases read: TGTGCCAGTTACAGGGTGGGGCAGCCC. The whole variable domain, filled in from reference TRBV19 and TRBJ1-5, reads DGGITQSPKYLFRKEGQNVTLSCEQNLNHDAMYWYRQDPGQGLRLIYYSQIVNDFQKGDIAEGYSVSREKKESFPLTVTSAQKNPTAFYLCASYRVGQPQHFGDGTRLSIL.